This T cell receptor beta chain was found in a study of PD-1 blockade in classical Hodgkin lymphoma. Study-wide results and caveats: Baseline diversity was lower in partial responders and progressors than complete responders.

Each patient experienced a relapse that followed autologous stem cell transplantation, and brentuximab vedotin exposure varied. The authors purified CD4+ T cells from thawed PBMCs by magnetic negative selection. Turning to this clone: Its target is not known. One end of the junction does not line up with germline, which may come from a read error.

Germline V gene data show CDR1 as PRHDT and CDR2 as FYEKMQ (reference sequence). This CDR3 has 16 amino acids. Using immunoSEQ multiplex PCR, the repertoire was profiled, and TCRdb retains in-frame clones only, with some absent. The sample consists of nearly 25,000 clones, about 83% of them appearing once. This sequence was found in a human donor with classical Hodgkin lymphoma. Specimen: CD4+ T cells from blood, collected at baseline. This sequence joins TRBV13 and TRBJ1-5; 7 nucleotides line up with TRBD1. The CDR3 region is CASSLGQDVSNQPQHF. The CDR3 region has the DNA TGTGCCAGCAGCCTAGGACAGGACGTTAGCAATCAGCCCCAGCATTTT.